The clone carrying this T cell receptor beta chain was seen a few times. Its matching antigen is unknown. Germline lookup yields CDR1 SGHTA and CDR2 FQGNSA. With 5 bases removed from V and 2 bases from J, the gap between germline ends came to 9 bases. This CDR3 spans 13 amino acids. This sample is part of a study of beta chain features in type 1 diabetes. Study-level findings and limits: Cells with high TCR expression could be over-represented when cDNA is sequenced. Type 1 diabetes patients had TCRB CDR3s that were shorter (moderately but significantly so) in all four CD4+ subsets. Comparison showed that naive, central memory and Treg TCRB repertoires appeared more similar among patients than among healthy donors.

Expressed TCRB transcripts were sequenced after all isolated RNA was converted to cDNA. TCRdb keeps only in-frame clones here, not all; method: immunoSEQ multiplex PCR. The table lists approximately 600,000 clones, about an eighth of them singletons. Sequencing was done on a sample of naive CD4+ T cells from blood. The receptor's source is a man younger than 40 with type 1 diabetes. The chain joins TRBV7-2 to TRBJ2-5, with no clear D. The CDR3 here is CASSPMQQETQYF. Written as DNA, the CDR3 is TGTGCCAGCAGCCCTATGCAGCAAGAGACCCAGTACTTC.